The present T cell receptor beta chain was sequenced within a study of human T cells and chemical hapten exposure. Study conclusions and caveats: Significantly greater numbers of large CDR3 similarity clusters came from expanded TCRs than from controls.

One entry per CDR3 protein, called by TCRdb with MiXCR from the RACE reads. The table includes some 94,000 distinct CDR3 sequences, roughly an eighth detected once. Time point in this sample: patch test 1, 2 weeks after DPC sensitization. Described treatment: therapeutic diphenylcyclopropenone sensitization with weekly scalp DPC. This clonotype was seen at least ten times. Its antigen is still unknown. This sequence was found in a woman aged 40-49 years with alopecia areata. Some clones in this sample may be carry-over from other donors' samples. The sequences come from whole blood, collected in connection with sensitization to the hapten diphenylcyclopropenone (DPC).

The CDR3 protein is CASGLPDRGTGELFF. CDR3 DNA sequence: TGTGCTAGTGGTCTACCGGACAGGGGGACCGGGGAGCTGTTTTTT. The chain recombines TRBV12-5 with TRBJ2-2; 10 bases agree with TRBD1. CDR1 LGHNT and CDR2 FRNRAP come from the germline V gene. V shed 5 bases, J shed 5 bases, and the junction held 5 bases outside the gene matches. There are 15 residues in the CDR3.